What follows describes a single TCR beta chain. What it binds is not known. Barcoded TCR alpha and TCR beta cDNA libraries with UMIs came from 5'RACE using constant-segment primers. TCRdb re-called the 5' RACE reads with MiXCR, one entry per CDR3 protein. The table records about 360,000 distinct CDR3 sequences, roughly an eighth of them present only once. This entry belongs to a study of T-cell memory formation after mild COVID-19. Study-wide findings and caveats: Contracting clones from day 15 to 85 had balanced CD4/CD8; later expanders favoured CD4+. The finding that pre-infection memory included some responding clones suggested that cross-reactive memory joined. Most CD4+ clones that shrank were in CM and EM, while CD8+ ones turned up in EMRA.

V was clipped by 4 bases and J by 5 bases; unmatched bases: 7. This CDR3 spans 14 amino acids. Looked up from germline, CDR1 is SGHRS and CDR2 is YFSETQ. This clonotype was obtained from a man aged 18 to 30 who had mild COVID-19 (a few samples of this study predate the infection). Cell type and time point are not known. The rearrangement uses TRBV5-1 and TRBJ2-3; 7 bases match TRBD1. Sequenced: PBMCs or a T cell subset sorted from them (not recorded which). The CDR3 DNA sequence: TGCGCCAGCAGCCTCGGGACAGCCAAAGATACGCAGTATTTT. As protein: CASSLGTAKDTQYF.